Each of the 17 T cell receptor beta chains below was sequenced from the same sample in a study of shared clonotypes between healthy human individuals. Assay: immunoSEQ multiplex PCR; the TCRdb copy retains only in-frame clones and omits some. The sample lists about 520,000 clones, 95% to 97% occurring once. Sequencing used naive CD4+ T cells sorted from blood. Subset: CD45RA+ positively selected. The receptors derive from a woman aged 25-40 years in good health.

Comments on this clone: Other DNA sequences in the same sample also yield this CDR3. V usage is TRBV5-1 and J usage is TRBJ2-3, with 7 nucleotides matching TRBD1. Germline V gene data show CDR1 as SGHRS and CDR2 as YFSETQ. The CDR3 runs to 15 residues. Trimming took 0 bases from V and 0 from J; bases not matched to a gene: 1. Here the CDR3 DNA reads TGCGCCAGCAGCTTGGGACAGGGCAGCACAGATACGCAGTATTTT. Amino acids: CASSLGQGSTDTQYF.

This chain links TRBV7-9 with TRBJ1-1, with 7 bases aligning to TRBD1. The germline V gene has CDR1 SEHNR and CDR2 FQNEAQ (reference sequence). The ends lost 0 bases at V and 6 bases at J; junction bases unmatched: 7. The length of the CDR3 is 15 residues. DNA for the CDR3: TGTGCCAGCAGCTTAGCACAGGGGTTGTGGGCTGAAGCTTTCTTT. Its translation: CASSLAQGLWAEAFF.

J is TRBJ1-5 and V is TRBV4-1; no firm D call. Trimming removed 3 bases at V and 3 bases at J, with 9 bases between. CDR3 size: 14 residues. CDR1 and CDR2 (germline): MGHRA, YSYEKL. The CDR3 loop reads CASSHHTSNQPQHF. The CDR3 DNA reads TGCGCCAGCAGCCATCACACTTCCAATCAGCCCCAGCATTTT.

This chain uses TRBV6-6 with TRBJ1-4; D is perhaps TRBD1 (6 bases). V lost 2 bases to trimming and J lost 8 bases, with 15 bases between them. From germline, CDR1 is MNHNY and CDR2 SVGAGI (reference sequence). The CDR3 covers 15 residues. This CDR3 reads CASSYPGAGREKLFF. The CDR3 coding sequence is TGTGCCAGCAGTTACCCAGGGGCAGGGAGAGAAAAACTGTTTTTT.

The genes are TRBV2 and TRBJ2-7; 9 positions match TRBD2. The CDR3 length is 16 residues. CDR1 and CDR2 (germline): SNHLY, FYNNEI. The V gene end was trimmed by 1 base and the J gene end by 9 bases; junction bases not matched to a gene: 13. Here the CDR3 reads CASSEGSGSISGWQYF. The DNA of the CDR3 is TGTGCCAGCAGTGAAGGTAGCGGGAGTATAAGTGGATGGCAGTACTTC.

The chain is built from TRBV4-1 and TRBJ2-6; perhaps TRBD1 as D (5 bases). Germline-derived CDR1 and CDR2 are MGHRA and YSYEKL. The V gene lost 3 bases and the J gene lost 1 base, with 10 bases spanning the gap. The CDR3 loop spans 16 amino acids. CDR3 residues: CASSHPGKSGANVLTF. The CDR3 DNA follows: TGCGCCAGCAGCCACCCAGGGAAATCTGGGGCCAACGTCCTGACTTTC.

This clone has just one count. V usage is TRBV10-2 and J usage is TRBJ2-3; 9 bases fit TRBD2. The CDR3 runs 16 residues. Germline-derived CDR1 and CDR2 are WSHSY and SAAADI. V shed 10 bases and J 4 bases; nucleotides not matched to a gene: 15. The CDR3: CATGPVAGVGADTQYF. CDR3 sequence (DNA): TGCGCCACCGGACCCGTAGCGGGAGTTGGCGCAGATACGCAGTATTTT.

This sequence joins TRBV5-4 and TRBJ2-5; 8 bases are shared with TRBD2. The junction had 16 bases not matched to a gene; V was cut back by 4 bases and J by 5 bases. The CDR3 contains 17 residues. Germline values: CDR1 SGHNT, CDR2 YYREEE (reference sequence). The CDR3 spells CASSRGGASGTSETQYF. CDR3 coding DNA: TGTGCCAGCAGCCGGGGGGGAGCTAGCGGAACCTCGGAGACCCAGTACTTC.

The CDR3 DNA sequence: TGTGCCAGCAGTTCAATAGCGGGAGTAACCAATGAGCAGTTCTTC. As protein: CASSSIAGVTNEQFF. The V gene is TRBV27, the J gene TRBJ2-1, with 9 bases identical to TRBD2. Looked up from germline, CDR1 is MNHEY and CDR2 is SMNVEV (reference sequence). J gave up 6 bases and V 4 bases, and 7 bases lay outside the gene matches. The CDR3 spans 15 residues.

The rearrangement uses TRBV18 and TRBJ2-1, with 11 positions matching TRBD2. With V trimmed by 3 bases and J by 6 bases, 4 bases remained unmatched. Germline CDR1 reads KGHSH; CDR2 reads LQKENI. CDR3 length equals 15 residues. CDR3 coding DNA: TGTGCCAGCTCACCTTATAGCGGGGGGGTCAATGAGCAGTTCTTC. As protein: CASSPYSGGVNEQFF.

About this clone itself: This sample also contains other DNA sequences that code for the same CDR3. The chain joins TRBV27 to TRBJ2-2; D call uncertain. The CDR3 has 12 residues. V was shortened by 3 bases and J by 4 bases, with 3 bases between the two germline ends. Germline lookup yields CDR1 MNHEY and CDR2 SMNVEV (reference sequence). CDR3 bases: TGTGCCAGCAGTTTTTCCACCGGGGAGCTGTTTTTT. Amino acids: CASSFSTGELFF.

The chain is built from TRBV2 and TRBJ1-2; 9 nucleotides agree with TRBD1. V gave up 4 bases and J gave up 8 bases; unmatched junction bases: 5. This CDR3 is built from 13 residues. The germline V gene has CDR1 SNHLY and CDR2 FYNNEI. The CDR3 nucleotides read TGTGCCAGCAGTGGGGACAGGGCGCGGGGCTACACCTTC. Its protein product is CASSGDRARGYTF. The whole variable domain, remainder taken from reference TRBV2 and TRBJ1-2, is EPEVTQTPSHQVTQMGQEVILRCVPISNHLYFYWYRQILGQKVEFLVSFYNNEISEKSEIFDDQFSVERPDGSNFTLKIRSTKLEDSAMYFCASSGDRARGYTFGSGTRLTVV.

The DNA of the CDR3 is TGTGCCAGCTCACCACAGGACAGGGAGCAGTTCTTC. This encodes CASSPQDREQFF. J is TRBJ2-1 and V is TRBV18; 7 bases are a match to TRBD1. With 1 base clipped from V and 10 bases from J, the junction kept 1 base outside the gene matches. Looked up from germline, CDR1 is KGHSH and CDR2 is LQKENI. The length of the CDR3 is 12 residues.

This chain links TRBV1 with TRBJ2-7; TRBD2 is taken as the D call from the table, unchecked against the DNA. TRBV1 is a documented pseudogene. The CDR3 length is 17 residues. In DNA form, the CDR3 reads TGCACCAGCAGCCCCCAGGTGAGGCTAGCGGGAGTTTACGAGCAGTACTTC. It yields the protein CTSSPQVRLAGVYEQYF.

The chain couples TRBV7-2 to TRBJ1-4, with 9 bases aligning to TRBD1. The CDR3 covers 16 residues. Germline CDR1 is SGHTA and CDR2 is FQGNSA. V lost 5 bases to trimming and J lost 8 bases; unmatched junction nucleotides: 12. The CDR3 protein is CASSLIHRGRREKLFF. CDR3 coding DNA: TGTGCCAGCAGCCTGATCCACAGGGGGCGCCGGGAAAAACTGTTTTTT.

CDR3 amino acids: CASSDGPDREAFF. The CDR3 bases are TGTGCCAGCAGTGACGGCCCGGACCGTGAAGCTTTCTTT. The chain recombines TRBV2 with TRBJ1-1; D is unclear. There are 13 residues in the CDR3. Germline CDR1 reads SNHLY; CDR2 reads FYNNEI. Trimming removed 3 bases at V and 7 bases at J, with 12 bases between.

This sequence joins TRBV18 and TRBJ2-1, with 7 bases aligning to TRBD2. Germline V gene sequence: CDR1 KGHSH, CDR2 LQKENI. The CDR3 is 15 amino acids. Trimming took 3 bases from V and 5 from J; bases not matched to a gene: 7. The CDR3 sequence is CASSPIAGPNNEQFF. The CDR3 nucleotides are TGTGCCAGCTCACCGATAGCGGGCCCAAACAATGAGCAGTTCTTC.